The rows below give T cell receptor beta chains drawn from one sample of a study of blood T cell repertoires in COVID-19. The data were produced by immunoSEQ multiplex PCR, yet TCRdb's version contains in-frame clones alone and is incomplete. The sample includes about 38,000 clones, less than 90% seen only once; the top ten take 1.6%. Sequenced input: peripheral blood. These receptors were collected from a man in his fifties or sixties with COVID-19, enrolled during active disease. Each CDR3 is given with its conserved first and last residue. Each record gives: J gene, V gene, clone size, D gene, CDR3 protein, CDR3 DNA. A D gene is named only where the DNA matches it firmly. Clone size is given for some rows only: seen once, a few or many times, or a class if the clone is expanded.

TRBJ2-1	TRBV18	NA	NA	CASSPDRQVYNEQFF	TGTGCCAGCTCACCCGACAGGCAAGTTTACAATGAGCAGTTCTTC
TRBJ2-5	TRBV9	few	NA	CASSWGTRQETQYF	TGTGCCAGCAGCTGGGGCACGAGACAAGAGACCCAGTACTTC
TRBJ1-2	TRBV30	NA	NA	CAWSVQANYGYTF	TGTGCCTGGAGTGTACAGGCGAACTATGGCTACACCTTC
TRBJ1-1	TRBV5-1	few	NA	CASSRWGDGTEAFF	TGCGCCAGCAGCCGCTGGGGAGACGGCACTGAAGCTTTCTTT
TRBJ1-3	TRBV4-3	NA	NA	CASSQDLYSGNTIYF	TGCGCCAGCAGCCAAGATCTATACTCTGGAAACACCATATATTTT
TRBJ1-1	TRBV10-2	NA	TRBD1	CASSEGQGVLNTEAFF	TGCGCCAGCAGTGAGGGACAGGGGGTATTGAACACTGAAGCTTTCTTT
TRBJ2-2	TRBV9	NA	TRBD1	CASSSRGGTTGELFF	TGTGCCAGCAGCTCCCGAGGGGGCACCACCGGGGAGCTGTTTTTT
TRBJ1-5	TRBV2	NA	NA	CASNAGSSNQPQHF	TGTGCCAGCAACGCCGGGAGCAGCAATCAGCCCCAGCATTTT
TRBJ1-4	TRBV5-1	NA	TRBD1	CASARQGPNEKLFF	TGCGCCAGCGCCAGACAGGGACCGAACGAAAAACTGTTTTTT
TRBJ1-2	TRBV4-3	NA	TRBD1	CASSQDSNRGLGGYTF	TGCGCCAGCAGCCAAGATTCGAACAGGGGGCTGGGTGGCTACACCTTC
TRBJ1-2	TRBV29-1	few	TRBD1	CSVDETGGAGYGYTF	TGCAGCGTTGATGAGACAGGGGGCGCTGGCTATGGCTACACCTTC